The present TCR beta chain was sequenced within a study of cytomegalovirus exposure and HLA in healthy donors. Study as a whole: An earlier analysis identified some 110 million unique TCR beta sequences in about 180 million T cells.

The J segment lost 6 bases and the V segment lost 3 bases, leaving 3 bases of the junction unmatched. CDR1 is MGHRA and CDR2 is YSYEKL in the germline V gene. The CDR3 totals 14 residues. The study sampled nominally healthy donors, though unrecorded immune exposures were likely. Findings and caveats of the study: Associated with cytomegalovirus, according to the listing, were 164 TCR beta chains. Sequencing had likely introduced a cluster of highly shared sequence variants as an artifact.

A remark on this clone: The target antigen is unknown.

Vbeta (60) and Jbeta (13) primers were used in the PCR. Libraries were prepared by immunoSEQ multiplex PCR; TCRdb keeps only in-frame clonotypes and omits some of them. The data hold 100,000 to 150,000 clones, with approximately 69% observed a single time. This receptor was taken from a man aged 40-49 years in good health and CMV-seropositive. This chain uses TRBV4-1 with TRBJ1-5, with TRBD1 identical over 9 bases. Sequenced: PBMCs. For the CDR3, the DNA is TGCGCCAGCAGCCAGGACAGGGGAGTTCAGCCCCAGCATTTT. This encodes CASSQDRGVQPQHF.